This T cell receptor beta chain originates from a study of blood T cell repertoires in COVID-19. Study summary: Sites in the United States, Italy and Spain provided acute and convalescent COVID-19 samples.

As handled by the study authors: How many nucleated cells were present was estimated from reference gene primer amplification. The table came from immunoSEQ multiplex PCR; TCRdb's copy has only in-frame clones and leaves some out. V, J and clone size are those of that table, while D and trimming were read from the DNA. The table records about 270,000 clones, 85% to 90% of them present only once. Study members were between roughly 18 and 89 years old and lived in some 26 US regions. For recovered donors of Cohort 3, there were two negative PCRs, clearance, or symptom resolution. Trimming took 5 bases from V and 3 from J, leaving 12 bases between them. The CDR3 extends over 14 amino acids. Per the germline V gene, CDR1 is MNHEY and CDR2 is SMNVEV (reference sequence).

The gene calls are TRBV27 and TRBJ2-3; D perhaps matches TRBD1 (6 bases). Sequencing was done on a sample of PBMCs or T cells enriched from blood (not recorded which). This sequence was found in a man between 18 and 29 years old who had recovered from COVID-19. In nucleotides, the CDR3 is TGTGCCAGCAGTCTAGACAGGACTACAGATACGCAGTATTTT. It codes for CASSLDRTTDTQYF.